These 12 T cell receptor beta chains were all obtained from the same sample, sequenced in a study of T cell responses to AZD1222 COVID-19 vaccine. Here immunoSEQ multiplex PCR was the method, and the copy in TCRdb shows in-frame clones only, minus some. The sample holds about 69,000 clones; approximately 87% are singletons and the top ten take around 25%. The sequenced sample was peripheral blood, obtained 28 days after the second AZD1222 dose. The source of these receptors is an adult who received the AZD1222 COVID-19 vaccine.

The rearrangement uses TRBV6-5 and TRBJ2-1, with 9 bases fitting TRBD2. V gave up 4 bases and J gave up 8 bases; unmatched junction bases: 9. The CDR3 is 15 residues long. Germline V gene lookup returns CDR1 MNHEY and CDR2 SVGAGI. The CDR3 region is CASSLGGRADHEQFF. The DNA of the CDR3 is TGTGCCAGCAGTTTGGGCGGGAGGGCCGACCATGAGCAGTTCTTC.

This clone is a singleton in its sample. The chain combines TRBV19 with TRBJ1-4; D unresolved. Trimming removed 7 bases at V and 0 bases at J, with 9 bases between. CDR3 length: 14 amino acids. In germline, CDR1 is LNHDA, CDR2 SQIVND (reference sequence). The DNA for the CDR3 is TGTGCCAGTACAATTTATGCAACTAATGAAAAACTGTTTTTT. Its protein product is CASTIYATNEKLFF.

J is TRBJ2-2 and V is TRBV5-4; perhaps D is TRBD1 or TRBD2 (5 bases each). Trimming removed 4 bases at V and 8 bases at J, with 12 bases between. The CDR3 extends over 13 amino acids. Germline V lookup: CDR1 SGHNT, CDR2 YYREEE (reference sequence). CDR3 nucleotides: TGTGCCAGCAGCCCGGGACGCCCGGGGGAGCTGTTTTTT. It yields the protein CASSPGRPGELFF.

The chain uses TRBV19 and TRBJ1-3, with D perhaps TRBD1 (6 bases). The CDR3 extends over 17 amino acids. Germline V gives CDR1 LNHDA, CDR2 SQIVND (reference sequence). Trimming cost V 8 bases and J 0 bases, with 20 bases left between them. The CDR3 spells CASAETGRISSGNTIYF. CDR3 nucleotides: TGTGCCAGTGCGGAGACAGGCCGAATTAGCTCTGGAAACACCATATATTTT.

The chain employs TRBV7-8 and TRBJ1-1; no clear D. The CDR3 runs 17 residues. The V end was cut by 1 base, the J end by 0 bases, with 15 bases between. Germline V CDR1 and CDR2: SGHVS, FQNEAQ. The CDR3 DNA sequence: TGTGCCAGCAGCTTAGACCCGAATACGCGAATGAACACTGAAGCTTTCTTT. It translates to CASSLDPNTRMNTEAFF.

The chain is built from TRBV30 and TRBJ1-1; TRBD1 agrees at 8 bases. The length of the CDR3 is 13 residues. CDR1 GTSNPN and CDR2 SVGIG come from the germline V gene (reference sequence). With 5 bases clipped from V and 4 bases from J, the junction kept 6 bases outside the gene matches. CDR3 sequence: CAWDNTGGTEAFF. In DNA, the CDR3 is TGTGCCTGGGATAATACAGGGGGCACTGAAGCTTTCTTT.

The CDR3 sequence: CASSVLPGGGEAFF. The CDR3 nucleotides are TGTGCCAGCAGCGTATTGCCAGGGGGAGGCGAAGCTTTCTTT. This chain uses TRBV9 with TRBJ1-1; 7 bases line up with TRBD1. The CDR3 covers 14 residues. V lost 1 base and J lost 8; bases outside the gene matches: 8. Germline values: CDR1 SGDLS, CDR2 YYNGEE.

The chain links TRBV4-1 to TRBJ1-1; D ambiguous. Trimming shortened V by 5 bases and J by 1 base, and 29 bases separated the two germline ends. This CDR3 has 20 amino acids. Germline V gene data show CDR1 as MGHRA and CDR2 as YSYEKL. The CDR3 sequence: CASSKKGPEPGRVKNTEAFF. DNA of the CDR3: TGCGCCAGCAGCAAAAAGGGCCCAGAGCCCGGGCGCGTAAAGAACACTGAAGCTTTCTTT.

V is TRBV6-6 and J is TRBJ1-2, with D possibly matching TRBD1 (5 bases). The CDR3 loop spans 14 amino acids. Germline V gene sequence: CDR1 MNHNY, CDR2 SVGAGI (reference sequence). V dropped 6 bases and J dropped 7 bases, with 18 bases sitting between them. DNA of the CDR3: TGTGCCAGCAGCGCACCGGGACCGGGTATTGGCTACACCTTC. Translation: CASSAPGPGIGYTF.

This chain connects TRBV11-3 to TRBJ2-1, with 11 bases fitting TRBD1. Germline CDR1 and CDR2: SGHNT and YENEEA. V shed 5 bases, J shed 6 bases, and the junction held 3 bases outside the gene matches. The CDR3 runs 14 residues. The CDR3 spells CASSLGTGGNEQFF. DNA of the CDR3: TGTGCCAGCAGCCTCGGGACAGGGGGCAATGAGCAGTTCTTC.

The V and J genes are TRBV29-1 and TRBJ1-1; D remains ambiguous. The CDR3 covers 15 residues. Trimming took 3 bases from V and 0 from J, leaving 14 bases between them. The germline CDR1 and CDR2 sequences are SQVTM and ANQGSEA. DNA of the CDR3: TGCAGCGTTGATAAAGTCGGCAGACTGAACACTGAAGCTTTCTTT. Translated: CSVDKVGRLNTEAFF.

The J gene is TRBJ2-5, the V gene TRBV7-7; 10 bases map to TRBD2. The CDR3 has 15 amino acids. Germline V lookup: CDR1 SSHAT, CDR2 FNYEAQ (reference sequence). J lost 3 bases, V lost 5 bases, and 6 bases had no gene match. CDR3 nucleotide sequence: TGTGCCAGCAGCCAAGGAGGGACTAGCGAAGAGACCCAGTACTTC. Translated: CASSQGGTSEETQYF.